This is a list of T cell receptor beta chains from one sample in a study of cytomegalovirus exposure and HLA in healthy donors. Profiling relied on immunoSEQ multiplex PCR, and the TCRdb table lists in-frame clones only, not all of them. The sample lists approximately 160,000 clones, 84% occurring once. Sequences were obtained from PBMCs. The source of these receptors is a man in his thirties or forties in good health and CMV-seropositive. CDR3s include the opening cysteine and the closing phenylalanine or tryptophan. Fields, in order: V gene, D gene, J gene, clone size, CDR3 protein, CDR3 DNA. D genes are given only for firm matches. Rows give clone size only sometimes, using once, few, many, or a class for an expanded clone.

TRBV10-3	TRBD1	TRBJ2-3	-	CAISQQKPGQISTDTQYF	TGTGCCATCAGTCAACAAAAACCGGGACAGATAAGCACAGATACGCAGTATTTT
TRBV5-1	-	TRBJ2-3	-	CASSALGQLGDTQYF	TGCGCCAGCAGCGCCTTAGGACAGCTGGGAGATACGCAGTATTTT
TRBV18	TRBD1	TRBJ1-5	-	CASSPDRASNQPQHF	TGTGCCAGCTCACCAGACAGGGCTAGCAATCAGCCCCAGCATTTT
TRBV29-1	-	TRBJ1-5	-	CSVAGGGVGDSNQPQHF	TGCAGCGTCGCCGGGGGGGGAGTAGGGGATAGCAATCAGCCCCAGCATTTT
TRBV19	TRBD1	TRBJ1-6	-	CASTVTGDGSPLHF	TGTGCCAGTACCGTGACAGGGGACGGATCACCCCTCCACTTT
TRBV27	-	TRBJ1-4	few	CASSGGAYEKLFF	TGTGCCAGCAGTGGGGGGGCGTATGAAAAACTGTTTTTT
TRBV27	-	TRBJ2-1	-	CASSSPLGRYNEQFF	TGTGCCAGCAGCAGTCCTCTAGGAAGGTACAATGAGCAGTTCTTC
TRBV30	-	TRBJ1-1	once	CAWSTGGNTEAFF	TGTGCCTGGTCGACGGGAGGGAACACTGAAGCTTTCTTT
TRBV6-1	-	TRBJ1-2	few	CASSEPTEGDGYTF	TGTGCCAGCAGTGAACCCACTGAGGGGGATGGCTACACCTTC
TRBV7-2	TRBD1	TRBJ2-7	-	CASSLVAGQGAPYEQYF	TGTGCCAGCAGCTTAGTCGCGGGACAGGGGGCCCCCTACGAGCAGTACTTC
TRBV19	-	TRBJ1-1	few	CASSILGRGTEAFF	TGTGCCAGTAGTATTCTGGGCCGAGGGACTGAAGCTTTCTTT
TRBV27	-	TRBJ1-4	-	CASSFNSGTNEKLFF	TGTGCCAGCAGTTTCAATAGCGGAACTAATGAAAAACTGTTTTTT
TRBV11-2	-	TRBJ2-5	-	CASSKGGGREGETQYF	TGTGCCAGCAGCAAAGGTGGCGGCAGGGAAGGAGAGACCCAGTACTTC
TRBV11-2	TRBD1	TRBJ2-7	-	CASSSFRGTGRAYEQYF	TGTGCCAGCAGCTCCTTTCGGGGGACAGGGAGGGCCTACGAGCAGTACTTC
TRBV7-9	TRBD1	TRBJ1-2	-	CASSYRDRTGYTF	TGTGCCAGCAGCTACCGGGACAGGACGGGCTACACCTTC
TRBV2	-	TRBJ1-1	-	CASKGVKAFF	TGTGCCAGCAAGGGGGTAAAGGCTTTCTTT
TRBV7-3	TRBD1	TRBJ2-1	-	CASSLGQGVTYNEQFF	TGTGCCAGCAGCCTTGGACAGGGGGTCACCTACAATGAGCAGTTCTTC
TRBV20-1	-	TRBJ2-2	-	CSAQGTGELFF	TGCAGTGCTCAGGGGACCGGGGAGCTGTTTTTT
TRBV5-6	TRBD2	TRBJ2-5	-	CASSLGGRAETQYF	TGTGCCAGCAGCTTGGGCGGGAGGGCGGAGACCCAGTACTTC
TRBV5-4	-	TRBJ2-3	-	CASSGNRGGITDTQYF	TGTGCCAGCAGCGGAAATAGGGGTGGAATTACAGATACGCAGTATTTT
TRBV6-1	TRBD2	TRBJ2-2	-	CASSRSGSDTGELFF	TGTGCCAGCAGTCGTAGCGGGAGCGACACCGGGGAGCTGTTTTTT
TRBV12-5	-	TRBJ1-3	-	CASGLPKKGVPGNTIYF	TGTGCTAGTGGTTTGCCTAAAAAGGGGGTACCTGGAAACACCATATATTTT
TRBV18	-	TRBJ2-5	-	CASSALKGVLETQYF	TGTGCCAGCTCCGCCCTAAAGGGGGTATTAGAGACCCAGTACTTC
TRBV11-1	-	TRBJ2-2	-	CASSLAGLGGELFF	TGTGCCAGCAGCTTAGCCGGTCTTGGCGGGGAGCTGTTTTTT
TRBV19	TRBD1	TRBJ2-2	once	CASSWGDRGPTGELFF	TGTGCCAGTAGTTGGGGAGACAGGGGTCCCACCGGGGAGCTGTTTTTT
TRBV5-4	TRBD2	TRBJ2-5	-	CASSPGLAGETQYF	TGTGCCAGCAGCCCGGGACTAGCGGGGGAGACCCAGTACTTC
TRBV6-5	-	TRBJ2-2	-	CASSPDRRTGELFF	TGTGCCAGCAGTCCAGACAGGAGAACCGGGGAGCTGTTTTTT
TRBV6-5	-	TRBJ2-7	-	CASSRQLNYEQYF	TGTGCCAGCAGCCGACAGCTCAACTACGAGCAGTACTTC
TRBV10-3	-	TRBJ2-7	-	CAIRLTSGYEQYF	TGTGCCATCAGGTTGACAAGCGGCTACGAGCAGTACTTC
TRBV11-1	TRBD2	TRBJ2-7	-	CASTETWREVPYEQYF	TGTGCCAGCACCGAAACATGGCGGGAGGTTCCCTACGAGCAGTACTTC
TRBV29-1	TRBD2	TRBJ2-1	once	CSVNPPGLAGDNEQFF	TGCAGCGTAAACCCGCCGGGACTAGCGGGAGACAATGAGCAGTTCTTC
TRBV5-1	TRBD2	TRBJ2-7	-	CASSPAAERGASSYEQYF	TGCGCCAGCAGCCCTGCCGCGGAGCGGGGGGCCTCATCCTACGAGCAGTACTTC
TRBV6-6	TRBD1	TRBJ1-2	few	CASSRDSGGYTF	TGTGCCAGCAGTAGGGACAGCGGGGGCTACACCTTC
TRBV5-8	TRBD1	TRBJ2-7	-	CASSRTGVGFYEQYF	TGTGCCAGCAGCAGGACAGGGGTGGGTTTCTACGAGCAGTACTTC
TRBV10-1	TRBD1	TRBJ2-7	-	CASSESRGGGYEQYF	TGCGCCAGCAGTGAGTCGCGAGGGGGCGGGTACGAGCAGTACTTC
TRBV9	-	TRBJ2-2	-	CASSVVSGATGELFF	TGTGCCAGCAGCGTAGTAAGTGGGGCCACCGGGGAGCTGTTTTTT
TRBV7-9	-	TRBJ2-1	-	CASSRTYSYNEQFF	TGTGCCAGCAGCCGCACCTACTCCTACAATGAGCAGTTCTTC
TRBV28	TRBD2	TRBJ2-1	once	CASSLTSGRNEQFF	TGTGCCAGCAGTTTAACTAGCGGGAGGAATGAGCAGTTCTTC
TRBV19	TRBD1	TRBJ2-5	few	CASSKTGGVGETQYF	TGTGCCAGTAGTAAAACAGGGGGTGTAGGAGAGACCCAGTACTTC
TRBV4-2	-	TRBJ2-7	-	CASSLYGSLDEQYF	TGTGCCAGCAGCCTTTACGGGAGTCTCGACGAGCAGTACTTC
TRBV10-3	-	TRBJ1-5	-	CATKQGGQPQHF	TGTGCCACCAAACAGGGTGGCCAGCCCCAGCATTTT
TRBV4-3	TRBD1	TRBJ2-2	-	CASSLRTGGFNTGELFF	TGCGCCAGCAGCCTGCGGACAGGGGGTTTTAACACCGGGGAGCTGTTTTTT
TRBV9	TRBD2	TRBJ2-1	-	CASSVGAGGPNSYNEQFF	TGTGCCAGCAGCGTAGGAGCGGGGGGGCCGAATTCTTACAATGAGCAGTTCTTC
TRBV4-3	-	TRBJ1-3	-	CASSQETGDVGNTIYF	TGCGCCAGCAGCCAAGAGACGGGAGATGTTGGAAACACCATATATTTT
TRBV16	-	TRBJ1-1	-	CASSVGRPNTEAFF	TGTGCCAGCAGCGTGGGCCGCCCGAACACTGAAGCTTTCTTT
TRBV5-5	TRBD2	TRBJ2-1	-	CASSLRAGGFLDNEQFF	TGTGCCAGCAGCTTGAGAGCGGGAGGATTTCTTGACAATGAGCAGTTCTTC
TRBV10-1	-	TRBJ2-7	-	CARLLRSYEQYF	TGCGCCAGGCTACTGAGGTCCTACGAGCAGTACTTC
TRBV27	TRBD1	TRBJ2-7	-	CASSLTGTGDHEQYF	TGTGCCAGCAGTCTAACCGGGACAGGGGACCACGAGCAGTACTTC
TRBV11-1	-	TRBJ2-1	once	CASSLALYNEQFF	TGTGCCAGCAGCTTGGCACTATACAATGAGCAGTTCTTC
TRBV14	-	TRBJ2-5	-	CASSHLLAPQETQYF	TGTGCCAGCAGCCACCTTCTAGCGCCTCAAGAGACCCAGTACTTC
TRBV4-3	TRBD1	TRBJ1-1	-	CASSQDLQGGGAFF	TGCGCCAGCAGCCAAGATTTACAGGGGGGGGGAGCTTTCTTT